These T cell receptor beta chains were read from a single sample in a study of shared clonotypes between healthy human individuals. Repertoires were generated with immunoSEQ multiplex PCR, while TCRdb's copy carries only in-frame clones and drops some. The table has approximately 2.1 million clones, over 90% seen once. The sample comprised naive CD4+ T cells from PBMCs. All receptors come from a man younger than 35 in good health. Some clones in this sample may be carry-over from other donors' samples. The conserved cysteine and the conserved F or W are not part of the CDR3 here.

TRBV7-2	TRBJ2-1	ASSTILAGAKEDEQF
TRBV25-1	TRBJ2-2	ASSELTSVYTGELF
TRBV7-2	TRBJ2-3	ASSKYREDTQY
TRBV5-1	TRBJ2-3	ASSLAGGRITDTQY
TRBV5-1	TRBJ2-7	ASSLGGASYEQY
TRBV6-1	TRBJ1-4	ASSVGGEKLF
TRBV5-1	TRBJ2-7	ASSFPGDEQY
TRBV6-1	TRBJ2-5	ASSDWTSGRVQETQY
TRBV19	TRBJ1-2	ASSFGATAGYT
TRBV5-6	TRBJ1-6	ASSWTRVRNSPLH
TRBV5-1	TRBJ2-5	ASSGRPGTEETQY
TRBV28	TRBJ2-5	ASSFGTGVPETQY
TRBV10-3	TRBJ2-3	ATGLRDTDTQY
TRBV11-2	TRBJ2-7	ASSGRGSYEQY
TRBV4-1	TRBJ2-7	ASSQGMSPPDSYEQY
TRBV5-1	TRBJ2-5	ASSLGGEETQY
TRBV18	TRBJ2-7	ASSPGPGKVVEQY
TRBV6-1	TRBJ1-4	ASSGHRTPLSDEKLF
TRBV18	TRBJ1-1	ASSPQGSGTEAF
TRBV18	TRBJ2-5	ASSGQETQY
TRBV18	TRBJ1-1	ASSLGPEGAAF
TRBV30	TRBJ2-7	AWSVSYEQY
TRBV9	TRBJ1-4	ASSAIGGKLF
TRBV6-6	TRBJ2-2	ASSYVEGPTGELF
TRBV18	TRBJ1-1	ASRIGIMNTEAF
TRBV29-1	TRBJ2-7	SVEDRLAGPYEQY
TRBV28	TRBJ2-1	ASSPLGLEADNEQF
TRBV4-1	TRBJ2-7	ASSRGQGDYEQY
TRBV5-6	TRBJ1-2	ASSPGQVAIYGYT
TRBV28	TRBJ2-7	ASSSRGAGPRPYEQY
TRBV7-2	TRBJ1-4	ASTTVAGDEKLF
TRBV19	TRBJ1-4	ASTLGPGGREEKLF
TRBV6-1	TRBJ1-5	ASSQTPGTQPQH
TRBV7-3	TRBJ2-1	ASSGRVYNEQF
TRBV28	TRBJ2-6	ASGIRAPGANVLT
TRBV5-1	TRBJ1-1	ASRLDGGYTEAF
TRBV11-1	TRBJ2-2	ASTGQTWNTGELF
TRBV4-2	TRBJ1-2	ASSQSLDYGYT
TRBV28	TRBJ2-7	ASSRQGGSYEQY
TRBV6-6	TRBJ2-5	ASSYQGAVETQY
TRBV4-3	TRBJ1-2	ASSQDLTANYGYT
TRBV9	TRBJ2-7	ASSVDPGAGYEQY
TRBV28	TRBJ2-1	ASSSRVVAGGSDNEQF
TRBV11-1	TRBJ2-5	ASSYGRGGETQY
TRBV28	TRBJ1-5	ASSFLLGGRDNQPQH
TRBV27	TRBJ2-7	ASSLRVQGYEQY